One sample yielded the 2 T cell receptor beta chains listed below, sequenced in a study of blood T cells in healthy people across ages. Then a second PCR, running roughly 7 to 12 cycles, was carried out with a sample-barcoded 5' primer and a J-beta primer mix. TCRdb re-called the 5' RACE reads with MiXCR, one entry per CDR3 protein. This table holds approximately 690,000 distinct CDR3 sequences, roughly 43% found once. Input material: blood. These receptors originate from a man older than 75 in good health.

On this clonotype: A much larger clone lies a single base off, so this may be a read error. This chain links TRBV29-1 with TRBJ1-2; 11 nucleotides line up with TRBD1. The V segment lost 6 bases and the J segment 7 bases; nucleotides outside the gene matches: 4. The CDR3 spans 12 residues. CDR1 and CDR2 (germline): SQVTM, ANQGSEA. The CDR3, as DNA: TGCAGCGTGTGGACAGGGGGCACTGGCTACACCTTC. Translating gives CSVWTGGTGYTF.

The CDR3 DNA reads TGTGCCAGCAGCCAAAACCGGGGTTCTAGGGGCCATGAGCAGTTCTTC. This sequence encodes CASSQNRGSRGHEQFF. J is TRBJ2-1 and V is TRBV4-2; possibly TRBD1 or TRBD2 for D (5 bases each). This CDR3 region has 16 residues. Germline lookup yields CDR1 LGHNA and CDR2 YNFKEQ. V dropped 2 bases and J dropped 8 bases, with 19 bases sitting between them.